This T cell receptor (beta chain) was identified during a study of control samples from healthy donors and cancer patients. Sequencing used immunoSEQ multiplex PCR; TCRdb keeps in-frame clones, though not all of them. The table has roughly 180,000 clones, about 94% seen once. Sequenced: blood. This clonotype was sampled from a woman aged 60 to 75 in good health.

Here the CDR3 DNA reads TGTGCCAGCAGCTTTTTGCCAGCCGAGACTGAAGCTTTCTTT. It codes for CASSFLPAETEAFF. The V gene is TRBV7-3, the J gene TRBJ1-1, with D unclear. Germline CDR1 and CDR2: SGHTA and FQGTGA. The V end lost 3 bases, the J end lost 5 bases, and 13 bases lay between the germline ends. The CDR3 sequence is 14 residues long.